These T cell receptor beta chains were read from a single sample in a study of identical twins. One entry per CDR3 protein results from TCRdb running MiXCR on the 5' RACE reads. The data show over 600,000 distinct CDR3 sequences, 21% seen once. The data also belong to a second study, concerning T cells expressing NK-cell markers.

The sequenced sample was PBMCs. These TCRs come from a woman in her late teens or twenties in good health. Both conserved end residues are part of each CDR3. Each record gives: V gene, clone size, D gene, J gene, CDR3 DNA, CDR3 protein. D genes are given only for firm matches. Part of the rows lack a size; the others show once, few, many or a class for expanded clones.

>TRBV6-5|many|NA|TRBJ1-2
TGTGCCAGCAGTTACTCGTTCAAACGGGGGGTAAAGGATGGCTACACCTTC
CASSYSFKRGVKDGYTF
>TRBV6-2/TRBV6-3|NA|NA|TRBJ1-1
TGTGCCAGCAGTTACGGTCTGGGGCGGACGAACACTGAAGCTTTCTTT
CASSYGLGRTNTEAFF
>TRBV4-3|few|NA|TRBJ1-5
TGCGCCAGCAGCCAAGGATGGGGGCTCAATCAGCCCCAGCATTTT
CASSQGWGLNQPQHF
>TRBV20-1|NA|NA|TRBJ2-7
TGCAGTGCTAGAGATCCCAGTAGGCCGAGCTACGAGCAGTACTTC
CSARDPSRPSYEQYF
>TRBV5-1|NA|TRBD2|TRBJ2-2
TGCGCCACTACCCGGGACTACGAAACCGGGGAGCTGTTTTTT
CATTRDYETGELFF
>TRBV20-1|few|NA|TRBJ2-7
TGCAGTGCTAGAATCTGGGTCGGGGAGCAGTACTTC
CSARIWVGEQYF
>TRBV27|few|NA|TRBJ1-5
TGTGCCTCCCGCCCACTGAACAATCAGCCCCAGCATTTT
CASRPLNNQPQHF
>TRBV9|NA|NA|TRBJ2-2
TGTGCCAGCACTACCGGCCCCAGATCGAACACCGGGGAGCTGTTTTTT
CASTTGPRSNTGELFF
>TRBV5-1|NA|NA|TRBJ2-5
TGCGCCAGCAGCTTGATCTCTGCCGAGACCCAGTACTTC
CASSLISAETQYF
>TRBV6-1|many|TRBD2|TRBJ2-1
TGTGCCAGCAGTGAGGCCGCGGGAGCCTACAATGAGCAGTTCTTC
CASSEAAGAYNEQFF
>TRBV6-2/TRBV6-3|NA|TRBD1|TRBJ2-1
TGTGCCAGCAGTTACACAGGGGGCTACAATGAGCAGTTCTTC
CASSYTGGYNEQFF
>TRBV20-1|few|TRBD1|TRBJ2-3
TGCAGTGCTAGAGATAGTAAACGGCAGGGGGCAGATACGCAGTATTTT
CSARDSKRQGADTQYF
>TRBV20-1|NA|NA|TRBJ2-5
TGCAGTGCTAGAGCTTGGGGGACAACCAAAGAGACCCAGTACTTC
CSARAWGTTKETQYF
>TRBV25-1|many|NA|TRBJ2-7
TGTGCCAGCAGTTTCACAGGGTACGAGCAGTACTTC
CASSFTGYEQYF
>TRBV20-1|many|NA|TRBJ2-3
TGCAGTGCTAGCTACGCAGCCGCTCATAGCACAGATACGCAGTATTTT
CSASYAAAHSTDTQYF
>TRBV7-9|NA|TRBD2|TRBJ2-5
TGTGCCAGCAGCGTAACTAGCGGGAGAGTGGAGACCCAGTACTTC
CASSVTSGRVETQYF
>TRBV7-2|NA|TRBD1|TRBJ1-5
TGTGCCAGCAGCTTAAGACAGGGGGTTGGTCAGCCCCAGCATTTT
CASSLRQGVGQPQHF
>TRBV11-2|NA|NA|TRBJ2-5
TGTGCCAGCAGCTTTGCTAGCAGCCAAGAGACCCAGTACTTC
CASSFASSQETQYF
>TRBV7-9|NA|NA|TRBJ1-5
TGTGCCAGCCTGACCAGGTGCAATCAGCCCCAGCATTTT
CASLTRCNQPQHF
>TRBV12-3/TRBV12-4|NA|TRBD1|TRBJ1-2
TGTGCCAGCAGCGCCGGGACAGGTCCCTCTTTCTTC
CASSAGTGPSFF
>TRBV12-3/TRBV12-4|NA|TRBD2|TRBJ2-1
TGTGCCAGCACCCTCCCTGCCGGGACTAGCGGGAGGGCCTACAATGAGCAGTTCTTC
CASTLPAGTSGRAYNEQFF